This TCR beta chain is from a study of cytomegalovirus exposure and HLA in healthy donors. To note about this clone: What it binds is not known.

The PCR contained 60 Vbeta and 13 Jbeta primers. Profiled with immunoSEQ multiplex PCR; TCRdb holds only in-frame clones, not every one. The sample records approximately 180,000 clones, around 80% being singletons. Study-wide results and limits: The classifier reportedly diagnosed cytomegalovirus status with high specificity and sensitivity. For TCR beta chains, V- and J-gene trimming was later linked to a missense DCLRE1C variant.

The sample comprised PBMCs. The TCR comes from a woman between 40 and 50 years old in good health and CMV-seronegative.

In nucleotides, the CDR3 is TGTGCCAGCAGCAAGGAGTGGTCGACAGATACGCAGTATTTT. Translating it yields CASSKEWSTDTQYF. The chain carries TRBV5-4 and TRBJ2-3; D gene unclear. The CDR3 is made up of 14 amino acids. Germline V gene lookup returns CDR1 SGHNT and CDR2 YYREEE (reference sequence). Trimming cost V 4 bases and J 3 bases, with 12 bases left between them.